What follows are 23 T cell receptor beta chains derived from one specimen sequenced in a study of blood T cell repertoires in COVID-19. Only in-frame clones appear in the TCRdb table, and some are missing; sequencing was by immunoSEQ multiplex PCR. In the table there are 250,000 to 300,000 clones, approximately 88% of which are singletons. Sequencing was carried out using peripheral blood. These receptors all come from a young woman who had recovered from COVID-19.

The chain couples TRBV28 to TRBJ1-1; no clear D. V shed 6 bases and J shed 11 bases, with 16 bases lying between them. The CDR3 length is 12 residues. Germline CDR1 reads MDHEN; CDR2 reads SYDVKM. For the CDR3, the DNA is TGTGCCAGCAGAACGCAACCTCTCGGGGCTTTCTTT. Translated, it gives CASRTQPLGAFF.

The rearrangement uses TRBV7-3 and TRBJ2-3; the D gene is possibly TRBD1 (5 bases). The CDR3 loop spans 15 amino acids. Trimming removed 2 bases from V and 2 bases from J, with 11 bases in between. The germline CDR1 and CDR2 sequences are SGHTA and FQGTGA. The CDR3 spells CASSLGIQDTDTQYF. The CDR3 DNA follows: TGTGCCAGCAGCTTAGGCATACAGGACACAGATACGCAGTATTTT.

V is TRBV6-5 and J is TRBJ1-4; weak D call: TRBD1 (5 bases). In germline, CDR1 is MNHEY, CDR2 SVGAGI. The CDR3 loop spans 14 amino acids. The V end lost 5 bases, the J end lost 7 bases, and 14 bases lay between the germline ends. Here the CDR3 DNA reads TGTGCCAGCAGTCTGACAGACAATGGTGAAAAACTGTTTTTT. This sequence encodes CASSLTDNGEKLFF.

The chain combines TRBV3-1 (or the pseudogene TRBV3-2) with TRBJ2-7, with D unclear. Germline CDR1 LGHDT, CDR2 YNNKEL (reference sequence). CDR3 size: 15 residues. The V gene lost 0 bases and the J gene lost 0 bases, with 9 bases spanning the gap. For the CDR3, the DNA is TGTGCCAGCAGCCAAGAGGGCAGCTTCTCCTACGAGCAGTACTTC. Translation gives CASSQEGSFSYEQYF.

This clone showed up just once. J is TRBJ2-5 and V is TRBV5-1; weak D call: TRBD2 (6 bases). There are 13 residues in the CDR3. The V gene's germline CDR1 is SGHRS and CDR2 YFSETQ. The V and J ends lost 4 bases and 7 bases respectively, with 14 bases between them. The CDR3 DNA is TGCGCCAGCAGCGGGAGGCGGACGGGGACCCAGTACTTC. Residues: CASSGRRTGTQYF.

J is TRBJ2-3 and V is TRBV5-1, with D possibly TRBD1 on 6 matching bases. Trimming pared 2 bases from V and 2 bases from J, leaving 12 bases between. CDR1 SGHRS and CDR2 YFSETQ come from the germline V gene. The CDR3 has 15 amino acids. For the CDR3, the DNA is TGCGCCAGCAGCTTCCCCCAGGGGTACACAGATACGCAGTATTTT. It is translated as CASSFPQGYTDTQYF.

V is TRBV19 and J is TRBJ1-4; a possible D gene is TRBD1 (5 bases). Germline V gives CDR1 LNHDA, CDR2 SQIVND (reference sequence). The length of the CDR3 is 14 residues. V gave up 3 bases and J gave up 7 bases, with 12 bases separating them. DNA for the CDR3: TGTGCCAGTAGTATTCAGGGCAGAGGTGAAAAACTGTTTTTT. Amino acids: CASSIQGRGEKLFF.

The rearrangement uses TRBV6-5 and TRBJ1-6, with 9 bases that match TRBD1. J was trimmed by 5 bases and V by 6 bases; bases with no gene match: 5. Per germline, CDR1 MNHEY and CDR2 SVGAGI. CDR3 length: 15 residues. The CDR3 DNA is TGTGCCAGCAGACCCGGACAGGGGAATAATTCACCCCTCCACTTT. Translated: CASRPGQGNNSPLHF.

This sequence joins TRBV11-1 and TRBJ1-1, with D unclear. The length of the CDR3 is 12 residues. Germline CDR1 SGHAT, CDR2 FQDESV (reference sequence). V was clipped by 5 bases and J by 4 bases, with 8 bases between them. This CDR3 is CASSRRGTEAFF. As DNA, the CDR3 is TGTGCCAGCAGCCGCCGGGGCACTGAAGCTTTCTTT.

J is TRBJ1-1 and V is TRBV19; weak D call: TRBD1 (5 bases). Germline CDR1 is LNHDA and CDR2 is SQIVND (reference sequence). The CDR3 is 11 residues long. V gave up 9 bases and J gave up 1 base, with 6 bases separating them. CDR3 residues: CASRENTEAFF. The CDR3 nucleotides read TGTGCCAGCAGGGAGAACACTGAAGCTTTCTTT.

The gene calls are TRBV14 and TRBJ2-7; TRBD1 agrees at 7 bases. The CDR3 is 15 residues long. From germline, CDR1 is SGHDN and CDR2 FVKESK. Unmatched junction bases numbered 7, after V lost 2 bases and J lost 3 bases. The CDR3 is CASSQKGADYYEQYF. CDR3 nucleotide sequence: TGTGCCAGCAGCCAAAAGGGGGCGGATTACTACGAGCAGTACTTC.

The chain recombines TRBV2 with TRBJ1-3; possible D gene TRBD1, 5 bases. The V gene lost 4 bases and the J gene lost 1 base, with 14 bases spanning the gap. This CDR3 has 16 residues. Germline assignment: CDR1 SNHLY and CDR2 FYNNEI. The CDR3: CASSAGGFRSGNTIYF. The CDR3 bases are TGTGCCAGCAGTGCGGGGGGATTCCGGTCTGGAAACACCATATATTTT.

The table lists this clone with a count of one. The genes are TRBV19 and TRBJ2-7; possibly TRBD1 for D (5 bases). Deletions cut 2 bases from V and 2 bases from J, with 19 bases between. This CDR3 contains 17 residues. Germline CDR1 reads LNHDA; CDR2 reads SQIVND (reference sequence). The CDR3 bases are TGTGCCAGTAGTATATTCCTTCCCACAGGATCGGCCTACGAGCAGTACTTC. It codes for CASSIFLPTGSAYEQYF.

The chain is built from TRBV19 and TRBJ2-2, with a possible D match to TRBD2 (5 bases). CDR3 length equals 15 residues. The V gene's germline CDR1 is LNHDA and CDR2 SQIVND (reference sequence). V was cut by 0 bases and J by 6 bases, with 11 bases left in between. CDR3 sequence reads: CASSIDRVGAGELFF. The DNA of the CDR3 is TGTGCCAGTAGTATAGATCGAGTCGGGGCCGGGGAGCTGTTTTTT.

The chain combines TRBV7-2 with TRBJ2-7; 9 positions agree with TRBD2. After removal of 5 bases from V and 6 bases from J, the junction contained 14 bases not matched to a gene. Germline V gene data show CDR1 as SGHTA and CDR2 as FQGNSA. This CDR3 is 16 amino acids long. The CDR3 here is CASSPSGVLAGSEQYF. The CDR3 nucleotides read TGTGCCAGCAGCCCCAGCGGGGTGCTAGCGGGGAGCGAGCAGTACTTC.

This clone was seen a single time. The genes are TRBV5-4 and TRBJ1-2; D not certain. Deletions cut 4 bases from V and 5 bases from J, with 12 bases between. The CDR3 spans 13 residues. Per germline, CDR1 SGHNT and CDR2 YYREEE (reference sequence). The CDR3 bases are TGTGCCAGCAGCCCGGGGAGGGAATATGGCTACACCTTC. Translating it yields CASSPGREYGYTF.

This clone was picked up one time. This chain uses TRBV28 with TRBJ1-1; TRBD1 might be the D (5 bases). Germline V gene lookup returns CDR1 MDHEN and CDR2 SYDVKM. V lost 8 bases and J lost 0, with 16 bases in between. The CDR3 covers 15 residues. CDR3 residues: CASLQVAGMNTEAFF. In DNA, the CDR3 is TGTGCCAGCCTACAGGTCGCAGGGATGAACACTGAAGCTTTCTTT.

The chain's CDR3 is CASSLQGDAYEQYF. The CDR3 region has the DNA TGTGCCAGCAGCCTACAGGGAGACGCCTACGAGCAGTACTTC. The V call is TRBV5-4, the J call TRBJ2-7, with D possibly being TRBD1 (6 bases). Germline CDR1 and CDR2: SGHNT and YYREEE (reference sequence). Trimming took 4 bases from V and 2 from J, leaving 13 bases between them. The CDR3 runs 14 residues. The complete variable domain, with remaining parts taken from reference TRBV5-4 and TRBJ2-7, reads ETGVTQSPTHLIKTRGQQVTLRCSSQSGHNTVSWYQQALGQGPQFIFQYYREEENGRGNFPPRFSGLQFPNYSSELNVNALELDDSALYLCASSLQGDAYEQYFGPGTRLTVT.

The gene calls are TRBV27 and TRBJ1-2, with a tentative D call TRBD1 (5 bases). Between the trimmed V and J ends, which lost 2 bases and 3 bases, there was a span of 19 bases. The CDR3 runs 17 residues. Germline CDR1 is MNHEY and CDR2 is SMNVEV (reference sequence). The CDR3 is CASSLVFTQGGDYGYTF. The CDR3 DNA is TGTGCCAGCAGTTTAGTTTTTACCCAGGGTGGTGACTATGGCTACACCTTC.

This chain links TRBV5-4 with TRBJ2-7; tentative D call: TRBD2 (5 bases). The CDR3 covers 14 residues. The germline gives CDR1 SGHNT, CDR2 YYREEE (reference sequence). The germline V and J ends were trimmed by 0 bases and 0 bases, with 7 bases remaining between them. The CDR3 bases are TGTGCCAGCAGCTTGGTTCGGGACTCCTACGAGCAGTACTTC. Translated, it gives CASSLVRDSYEQYF.

This clone came up once. This rearrangement joins TRBV7-9 to TRBJ1-2, with 7 bases matching TRBD1. The V segment lost 6 bases and the J segment 5 bases; nucleotides outside the gene matches: 9. Germline lookup yields CDR1 SEHNR and CDR2 FQNEAQ (reference sequence). The CDR3 is 14 amino acids. The CDR3 sequence: CASSSTGVWYGYTF. The CDR3 bases are TGTGCCAGCAGTTCAACAGGGGTGTGGTATGGCTACACCTTC.

V usage is TRBV7-9 and J usage is TRBJ2-7; the match to TRBD1 covers 9 bases. Germline loops: CDR1 SEHNR, CDR2 FQNEAQ (reference sequence). This CDR3 contains 14 residues. With 5 bases clipped from V and 4 bases from J, the junction kept 6 bases outside the gene matches. The CDR3 coding sequence is TGTGCCAGCAGCAGAGGGACAGGGTGGTACGAGCAGTACTTC. Amino acid sequence: CASSRGTGWYEQYF.

V usage is TRBV30 and J usage is TRBJ1-2, with 7 bases aligning to TRBD1. V dropped 0 bases and J dropped 6; count of bases not matched to a gene: 10. This CDR3 spans 15 amino acids. Germline-derived CDR1 and CDR2 are GTSNPN and SVGIG (reference sequence). CDR3 amino acids: CAWSVLPTGSNGYTF. Here the CDR3 DNA reads TGTGCCTGGAGTGTACTCCCGACAGGGTCAAATGGCTACACCTTC.